A single sample is the source of the 14 T cell receptor beta chains below, sequenced in a study of human T cells and chemical hapten exposure. MiXCR, run by TCRdb on the RACE reads, gives a single entry per CDR3 protein. The sample lists around 40,000 distinct CDR3 sequences, more than 9.5% seen once, with 2% to 2.5% in the top ten. Time point denoted: patch test 3, about 24 weeks after DPC sensitization. As to treatment: therapeutic diphenylcyclopropenone sensitization with weekly scalp DPC. Total RNA was isolated from unfractionated whole blood. Sequences were derived from whole blood, sampled in connection with sensitization to the hapten diphenylcyclopropenone (DPC). The receptors were gathered from a middle-aged woman with alopecia areata. Some clones in this sample may be carry-over from other donors' samples.

V usage is TRBV20-1 and J usage is TRBJ2-7; tentatively, D is TRBD1 or TRBD2 (6 bases each). The CDR3 extends over 16 amino acids. The V and J ends lost 1 base and 3 bases respectively, with 19 bases between them. Germline V lookup: CDR1 DFQATT, CDR2 SNEGSKA (reference sequence). The CDR3 reads CSARGLGGRFGYEQYF. The CDR3 nucleotides read TGCAGTGCTAGAGGACTAGGGGGTAGATTTGGCTACGAGCAGTACTTC.

This clonotype was recorded many times. This rearrangement joins TRBV4-3 to TRBJ1-1; D perhaps matches TRBD1 (5 bases). This CDR3 comprises 14 residues. The germline V gene encodes CDR1 LGHNA and CDR2 YSLEER. V lost 3 bases and J 4 bases, leaving 12 bases between the germline ends. CDR3 DNA sequence: TGCGCCAGCAGCCAGACCTTAAGGGGCACTGAAGCTTTCTTT. It specifies CASSQTLRGTEAFF.

This clonotype was seen only a few times. CDR3 amino acids: CASSLLAEQFF. DNA of the CDR3: TGTGCCAGCAGCTTGTTAGCTGAGCAGTTCTTC. V usage is TRBV5-6 and J usage is TRBJ2-1; D is ambiguous. V lost 1 base and J lost 9, with 5 bases in between. The CDR3 loop spans 11 amino acids. Germline CDR1 reads SGHDT; CDR2 reads YYEEEE.

Ten or more counts support this clonotype. The chain joins TRBV10-3 to TRBJ1-5; TRBD1 is a possible D gene (5 bases). This CDR3 comprises 13 residues. The germline V and J ends were trimmed by 4 bases and 5 bases, with 9 bases remaining between them. Germline values: CDR1 ENHRY, CDR2 SYGVKD. CDR3 protein: CAISGLGDQPQHF. CDR3 nucleotide sequence: TGTGCCATCAGTGGCCTAGGGGATCAGCCCCAGCATTTT.

This clonotype came up many times. This sequence joins TRBV7-8 and TRBJ2-3; TRBD2 matches at 8 bases. Germline lookup yields CDR1 SGHVS and CDR2 FQNEAQ. Germline trimming cut 5 bases from V and 6 bases from J; bases unmatched to any gene: 13. This CDR3 has 16 residues. CDR3 amino acids: CASSLPTSAEPDTQYF. DNA for the CDR3: TGTGCCAGCAGCCTCCCGACTAGCGCGGAACCGGATACGCAGTATTTT.

This clonotype was recorded at least ten times. The chain recombines TRBV30 with TRBJ2-1; the D is unclear. The V gene's germline CDR1 is GTSNPN and CDR2 SVGIG (reference sequence). V lost 5 bases to trimming and J lost 10 bases, with 12 bases between them. The CDR3 has 11 residues. The CDR3 spells CAWGKGWEQFF. The CDR3 region has the DNA TGTGCCTGGGGGAAGGGTTGGGAGCAGTTCTTC.

This clonotype showed up many times. J is TRBJ1-4 and V is TRBV7-8; 9 nucleotides agree with TRBD1. Per the germline V gene, CDR1 is SGHVS and CDR2 is FQNEAQ. V was pared by 5 bases and J by 7 bases, with 5 bases of the junction left unmatched. This CDR3 is 14 amino acids long. The CDR3 here is CASSTDRGSEKLFF. The CDR3 nucleotides read TGTGCCAGCAGCACGGACAGGGGAAGTGAAAAACTGTTTTTT.

Many counts were recorded for this clonotype. The rearrangement links TRBV11-2 to TRBJ2-3; a weak D match, TRBD2 (5 bases). V was pared by 3 bases and J by 6 bases, with 7 bases between. Germline V gene data show CDR1 as SGHAT and CDR2 as FQNNGV. CDR3 length: 12 residues. The CDR3 nucleotides are TGTGCCAGCAGCTTGGACTGGGATACGCAGTATTTT. This encodes CASSLDWDTQYF. Based on the CDR3 plus reference TRBV11-2 and TRBJ2-3, the full variable domain is EAGVAQSPRYKIIEKRQSVAFWCNPISGHATLYWYQQILGQGPKLLIQFQNNGVVDDSQLPKDRFSAERLKGVDSTLKIQPAKLEDSAVYLCASSLDWDTQYFGPGTRLTVL.

A note on this clonotype: One junction end does not reproduce the germline sequence, and a read error may be involved. Here the CDR3 DNA reads TGTGCTAGCAGTCCCGGGACTTCCTCGGATGAGCAGTTCTTC. It encodes CASSPGTSSDEQFF. This chain uses TRBV7-7 with TRBJ2-1; possible D gene TRBD2, 6 bases. The CDR3 extends over 14 amino acids. The germline gives CDR1 SSHAT, CDR2 FNYEAQ (reference sequence).

In this sample, this clonotype turned up a few times. This chain links TRBV6-2 or TRBV6-3 with TRBJ2-7; D remains unclear. The V gene's germline CDR1 is MNHEY and CDR2 SVGEGT. V lost 3 bases, J lost 0 bases, and 3 bases lay in between. The CDR3 is 12 amino acids. In DNA form, the CDR3 reads TGTGCCAGCAGTTATCGCTCCTACGAGCAGTACTTC. This encodes CASSYRSYEQYF.

The genes are TRBV21-1 and TRBJ2-1; the D call TRBD1 from the table was never checked on the DNA. TRBV21-1 counts as a pseudogene. The CDR3 has 16 amino acids. The CDR3 loop reads CASSNGTGRRYNEQFF. CDR3 coding DNA: TGTGCCAGCAGCAATGGGACAGGGAGGAGGTACAATGAGCAGTTCTTC.

J is TRBJ1-4 and V is TRBV20-1; D gene uncertain. The CDR3 is made up of 12 amino acids. V lost 2 bases and J lost 9, with 10 bases in between. Germline-derived CDR1 and CDR2 are DFQATT and SNEGSKA (reference sequence). The CDR3 is CSARPDNQKLFF. CDR3 in DNA: TGCAGTGCTAGACCCGACAATCAAAAACTGTTTTTT.

This clonotype was seen ten or more times. V usage is TRBV27 and J usage is TRBJ1-2; tentative D call: TRBD1 (6 bases). The length of the CDR3 is 13 residues. V lost 2 bases to trimming and J lost 8 bases, with 12 bases between them. Per the germline V gene, CDR1 is MNHEY and CDR2 is SMNVEV (reference sequence). The DNA for the CDR3 is TGTGCCAGCAGTTTAGTTGGGGGCGGCGGCTACACCTTC. Amino acids: CASSLVGGGGYTF.

CDR3 loop: CASSFAGPDTIYF. In nucleotides, the CDR3 is TGTGCCAGCAGCTTCGCCGGCCCGGACACCATATATTTT. The genes are TRBV7-2 and TRBJ1-3; D ambiguous. Per the germline V gene, CDR1 is SGHTA and CDR2 is FQGNSA. This CDR3 region has 13 residues. V dropped 3 bases and J dropped 8 bases, with 11 bases sitting between them.